This T cell receptor beta chain was sequenced in a study of PD-L1 blockade in urothelial cancer. Profiled with immunoSEQ multiplex PCR; TCRdb holds only in-frame clones, not every one. Here the sample spans about 72,000 clones, approximately 84% being singletons. The time point here: pretreatment peripheral blood. With 3 bases removed from V and 4 bases from J, the gap between germline ends came to 24 bases. There are 17 residues in the CDR3. From germline, CDR1 is GTSNPN and CDR2 SVGIG (reference sequence). This receptor was identified in a man in his 60s with urothelial cancer. The chain recombines TRBV30 with TRBJ2-5; a possible D gene is TRBD1 (6 bases). This material consisted of PBMCs, taken around atezolizumab (anti-PD-L1) treatment. This CDR3 is CAWRGGYVGGEGETQYF. CDR3 nucleotide sequence: TGTGCCTGGAGGGGCGGGTACGTTGGGGGCGAAGGAGAGACCCAGTACTTC.